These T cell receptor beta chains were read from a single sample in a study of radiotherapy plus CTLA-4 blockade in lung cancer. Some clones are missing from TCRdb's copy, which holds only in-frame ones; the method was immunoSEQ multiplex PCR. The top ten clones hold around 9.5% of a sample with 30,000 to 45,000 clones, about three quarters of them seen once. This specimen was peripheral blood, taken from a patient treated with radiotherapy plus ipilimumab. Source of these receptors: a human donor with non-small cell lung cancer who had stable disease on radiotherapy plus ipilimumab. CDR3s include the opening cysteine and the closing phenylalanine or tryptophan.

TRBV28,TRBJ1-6,CASRPGSPDNSPLHF
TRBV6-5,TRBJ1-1,CASSYSQGPEAFF
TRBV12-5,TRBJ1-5,CASGLVMKANGRSNQPQHF
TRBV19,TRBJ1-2,CASSIGRNPDGYTF
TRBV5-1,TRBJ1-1,CASSLDPGMNTEAFF
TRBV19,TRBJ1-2,CASSQFRTGTAGTGYTF
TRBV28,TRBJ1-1,CASSSPGTGGMNTEAFF
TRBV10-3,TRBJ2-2,CATTGGGNTGEPFF
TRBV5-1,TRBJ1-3,CASSPWGGGNTIYF
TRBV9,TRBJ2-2,CASSVGAGPHTGELFF
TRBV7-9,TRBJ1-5,CASSLSGGSNQPQHF
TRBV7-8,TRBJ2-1,CASSPYRDNHQFF
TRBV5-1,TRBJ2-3,CASRSTDTQYF
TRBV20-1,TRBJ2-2,CSVWGGGELFF
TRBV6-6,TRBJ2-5,CASSYSDSPGGTQYF
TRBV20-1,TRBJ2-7,CSGGEVGEQYF
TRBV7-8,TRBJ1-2,CASSLTENYGYTF